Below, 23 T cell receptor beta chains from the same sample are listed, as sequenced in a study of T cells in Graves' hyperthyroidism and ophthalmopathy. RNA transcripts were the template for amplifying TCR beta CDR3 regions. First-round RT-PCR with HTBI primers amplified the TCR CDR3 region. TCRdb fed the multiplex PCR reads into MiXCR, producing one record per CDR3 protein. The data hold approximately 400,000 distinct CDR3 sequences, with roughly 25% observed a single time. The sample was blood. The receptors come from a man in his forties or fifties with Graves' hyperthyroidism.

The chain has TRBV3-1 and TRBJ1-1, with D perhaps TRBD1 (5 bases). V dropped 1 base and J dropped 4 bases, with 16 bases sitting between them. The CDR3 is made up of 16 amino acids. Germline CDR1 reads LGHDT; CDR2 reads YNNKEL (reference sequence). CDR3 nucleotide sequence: TGTGCCAGCAGCCAAGTTGCGGGGACGGTGGCCACTGAAGCTTTCTTT. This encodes CASSQVAGTVATEAFF.

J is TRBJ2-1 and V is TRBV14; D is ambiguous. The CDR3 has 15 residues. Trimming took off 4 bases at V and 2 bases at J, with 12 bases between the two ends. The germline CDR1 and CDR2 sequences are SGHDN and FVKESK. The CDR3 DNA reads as TGTGCCAGCAGCCTACGACCCTCCGCCTACAATGAGCAGTTCTTC. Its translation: CASSLRPSAYNEQFF.

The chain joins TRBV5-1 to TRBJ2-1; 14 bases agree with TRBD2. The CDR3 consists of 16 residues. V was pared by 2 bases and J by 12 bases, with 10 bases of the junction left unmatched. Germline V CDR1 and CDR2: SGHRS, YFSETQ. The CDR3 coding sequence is TGCGCCAGCAGCTTCCCGGGACTAGCGGGAGAAAGGGGGCAGTTCTTC. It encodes CASSFPGLAGERGQFF.

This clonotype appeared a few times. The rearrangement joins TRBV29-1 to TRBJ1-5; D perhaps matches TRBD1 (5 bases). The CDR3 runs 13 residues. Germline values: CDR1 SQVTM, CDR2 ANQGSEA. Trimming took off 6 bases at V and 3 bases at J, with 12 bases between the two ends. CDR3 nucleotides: TGCAGCGTAGACCCAGGGAACAATCAGCCCCAGCATTTT. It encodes CSVDPGNNQPQHF.

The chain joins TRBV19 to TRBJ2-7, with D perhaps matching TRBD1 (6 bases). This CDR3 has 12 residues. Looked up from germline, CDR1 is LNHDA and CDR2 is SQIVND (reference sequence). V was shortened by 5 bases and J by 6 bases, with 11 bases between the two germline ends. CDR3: CASSATGFEQYF. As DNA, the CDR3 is TGTGCCAGTAGTGCTACAGGGTTCGAGCAGTACTTC. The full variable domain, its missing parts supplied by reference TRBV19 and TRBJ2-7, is DGGITQSPKYLFRKEGQNVTLSCEQNLNHDAMYWYRQDPGQGLRLIYYSQIVNDFQKGDIAEGYSVSREKKESFPLTVTSAQKNPTAFYLCASSATGFEQYFGPGTRLTVT.

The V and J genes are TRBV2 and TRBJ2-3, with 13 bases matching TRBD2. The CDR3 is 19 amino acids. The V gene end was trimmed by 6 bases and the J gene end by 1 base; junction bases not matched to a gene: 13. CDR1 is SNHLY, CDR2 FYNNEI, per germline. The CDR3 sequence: CASRKRPGLAGIRTDTQYF. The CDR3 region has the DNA TGTGCCAGCAGAAAGAGGCCGGGACTAGCGGGGATCCGCACAGATACGCAGTATTTT. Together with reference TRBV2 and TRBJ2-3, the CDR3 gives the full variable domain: EPEVTQTPSHQVTQMGQEVILRCVPISNHLYFYWYRQILGQKVEFLVSFYNNEISEKSEIFDDQFSVERPDGSNFTLKIRSTKLEDSAMYFCASRKRPGLAGIRTDTQYFGPGTRLTVL.

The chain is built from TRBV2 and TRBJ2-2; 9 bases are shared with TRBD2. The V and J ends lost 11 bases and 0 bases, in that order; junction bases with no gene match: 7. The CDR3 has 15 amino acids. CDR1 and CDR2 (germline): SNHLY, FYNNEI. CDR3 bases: TGTGCCGGAGGGACTAGCAGAACGAACACCGGGGAGCTGTTTTTT. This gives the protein CAGGTSRTNTGELFF.

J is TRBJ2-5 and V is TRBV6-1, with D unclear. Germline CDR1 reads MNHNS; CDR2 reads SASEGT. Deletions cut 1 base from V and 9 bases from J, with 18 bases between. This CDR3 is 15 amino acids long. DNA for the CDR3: TGTGCCAGCAGTGAAGAAGCTGGTGGGAAACTTTCCCAGTACTTC. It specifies CASSEEAGGKLSQYF.

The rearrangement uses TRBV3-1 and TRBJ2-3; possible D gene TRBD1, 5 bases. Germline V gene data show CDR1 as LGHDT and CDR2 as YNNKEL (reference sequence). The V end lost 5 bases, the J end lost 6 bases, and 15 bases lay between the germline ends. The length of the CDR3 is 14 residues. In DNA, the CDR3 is TGTGCCAGCAGCGTAGCAGGGCCCGGGGATACGCAGTATTTT. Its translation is CASSVAGPGDTQYF.

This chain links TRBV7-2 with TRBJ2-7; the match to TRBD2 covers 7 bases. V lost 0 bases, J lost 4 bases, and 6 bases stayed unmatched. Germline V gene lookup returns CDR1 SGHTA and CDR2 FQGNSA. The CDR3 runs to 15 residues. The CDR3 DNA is TGTGCCAGCAGCTTAGCGGCGGGAGCTAAATACGAGCAGTACTTC. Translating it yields CASSLAAGAKYEQYF.

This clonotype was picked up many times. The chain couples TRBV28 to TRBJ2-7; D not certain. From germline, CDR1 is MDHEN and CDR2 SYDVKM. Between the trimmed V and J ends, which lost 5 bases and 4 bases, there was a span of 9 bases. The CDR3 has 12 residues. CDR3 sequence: CASSTLEYEQYF. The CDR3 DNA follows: TGTGCCAGCAGTACGCTAGAGTACGAGCAGTACTTC.

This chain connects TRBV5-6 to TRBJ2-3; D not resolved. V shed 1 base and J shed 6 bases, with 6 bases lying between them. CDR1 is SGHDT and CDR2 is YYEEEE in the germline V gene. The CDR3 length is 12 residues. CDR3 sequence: CASSLHADTQYF. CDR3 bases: TGTGCCAGCAGCTTGCATGCCGATACGCAGTATTTT.

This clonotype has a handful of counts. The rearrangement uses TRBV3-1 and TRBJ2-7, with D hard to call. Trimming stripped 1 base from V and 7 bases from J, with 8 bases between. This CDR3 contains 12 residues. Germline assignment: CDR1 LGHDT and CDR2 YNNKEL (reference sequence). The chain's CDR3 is CASSQVAREQYF. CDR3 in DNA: TGTGCCAGCAGCCAAGTTGCGAGGGAGCAGTACTTC.

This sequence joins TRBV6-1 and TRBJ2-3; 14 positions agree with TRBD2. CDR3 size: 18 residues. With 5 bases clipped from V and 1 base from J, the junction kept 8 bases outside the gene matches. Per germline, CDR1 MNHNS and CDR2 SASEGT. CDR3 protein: CASSLYPGLAGGTDTQYF. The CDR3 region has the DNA TGTGCCAGCAGTCTTTATCCGGGACTAGCGGGGGGCACAGATACGCAGTATTTT.

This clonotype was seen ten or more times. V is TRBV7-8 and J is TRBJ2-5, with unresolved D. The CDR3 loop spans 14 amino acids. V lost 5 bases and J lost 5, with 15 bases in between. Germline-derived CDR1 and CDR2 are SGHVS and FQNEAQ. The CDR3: CASSTGPQGETQYF. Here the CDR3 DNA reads TGTGCCAGCAGCACCGGACCTCAAGGGGAGACCCAGTACTTC.

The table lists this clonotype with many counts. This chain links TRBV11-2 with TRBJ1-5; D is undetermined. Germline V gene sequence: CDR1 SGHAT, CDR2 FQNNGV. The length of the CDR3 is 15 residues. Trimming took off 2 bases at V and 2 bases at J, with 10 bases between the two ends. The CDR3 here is CASSLPNYGNQPQHF. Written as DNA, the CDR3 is TGTGCCAGCAGCTTACCCAATTATGGCAATCAGCCCCAGCATTTT.

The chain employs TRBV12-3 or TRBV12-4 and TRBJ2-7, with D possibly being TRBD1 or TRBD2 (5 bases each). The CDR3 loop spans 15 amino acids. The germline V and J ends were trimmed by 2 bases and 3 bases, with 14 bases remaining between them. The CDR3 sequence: CASSLISGPNYEQYF. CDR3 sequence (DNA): TGTGCCAGCAGTTTAATCTCGGGACCTAACTACGAGCAGTACTTC.

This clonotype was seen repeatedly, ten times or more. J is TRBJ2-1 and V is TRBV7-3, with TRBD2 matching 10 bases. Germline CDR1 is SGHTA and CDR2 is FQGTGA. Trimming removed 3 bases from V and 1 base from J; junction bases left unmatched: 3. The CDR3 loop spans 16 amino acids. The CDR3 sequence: CASSFASGSSYNEQFF. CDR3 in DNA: TGTGCCAGCAGCTTCGCTAGCGGGAGTTCCTACAATGAGCAGTTCTTC.

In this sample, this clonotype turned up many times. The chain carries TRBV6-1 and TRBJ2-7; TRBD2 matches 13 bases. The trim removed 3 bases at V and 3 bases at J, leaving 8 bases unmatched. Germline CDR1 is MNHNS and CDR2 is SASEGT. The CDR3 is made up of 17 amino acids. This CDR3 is CASSDLGTSGTHYEQYF. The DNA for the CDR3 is TGTGCCAGCAGTGACCTGGGGACTAGCGGGACTCACTACGAGCAGTACTTC.

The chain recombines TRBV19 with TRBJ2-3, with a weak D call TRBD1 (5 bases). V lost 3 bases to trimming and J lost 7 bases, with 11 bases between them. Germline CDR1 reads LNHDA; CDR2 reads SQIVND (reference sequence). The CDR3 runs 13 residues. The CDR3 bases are TGTGCCAGTAGTATCATCCAGGGAAATACGCAGTATTTT. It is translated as CASSIIQGNTQYF.

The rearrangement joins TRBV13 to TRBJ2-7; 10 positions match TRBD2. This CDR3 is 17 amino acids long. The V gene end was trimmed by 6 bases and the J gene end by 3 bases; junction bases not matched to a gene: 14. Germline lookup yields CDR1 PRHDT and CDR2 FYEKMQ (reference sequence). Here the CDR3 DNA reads TGTGCCAGCAGTTCATGGGGGTTGGCTAGCGGGAGCTACGAGCAGTACTTC. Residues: CASSSWGLASGSYEQYF.

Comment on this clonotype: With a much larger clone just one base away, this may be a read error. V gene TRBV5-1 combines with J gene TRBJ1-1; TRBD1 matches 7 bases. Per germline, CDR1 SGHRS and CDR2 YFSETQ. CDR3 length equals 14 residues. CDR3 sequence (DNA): TGTGCCAGCAGATTGACAGGGAGAGGCACTGAAGCTTTCTTT. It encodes CASRLTGRGTEAFF.

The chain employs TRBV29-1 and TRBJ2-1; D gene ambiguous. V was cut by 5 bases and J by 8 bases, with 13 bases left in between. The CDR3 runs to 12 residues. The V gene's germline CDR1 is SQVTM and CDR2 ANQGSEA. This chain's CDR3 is CSVTFSGDEQFF. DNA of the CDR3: TGCAGCGTTACCTTTAGTGGCGATGAGCAGTTCTTC.